One sample yielded the 9 T cell receptor beta chains listed below, sequenced in a study of regulatory dendritic cells for organ transplantation. Sorted subsets were CFSE-labeled and cultured approximately 5 days with allogeneic dendritic cells. Measured with immunoSEQ multiplex PCR; TCRdb has only the in-frame clones, and not every one. This table holds some 9,300 clones, roughly 65% found once. These receptors have no known antigen. The sequencing input was naive CD4+ T cells from blood cultured with dendritic cells. As to subset: CD45RA+ naive T cells. These receptors were collected from a human donor in good health.

J is TRBJ2-5 and V is TRBV7-7, with D possibly matching TRBD2 (5 bases). Germline CDR1 and CDR2: SSHAT and FNYEAQ (reference sequence). The V gene lost 8 bases and the J gene lost 5 bases, with 12 bases spanning the gap. The length of the CDR3 is 12 residues. The CDR3 DNA reads TGTGCCAGCGGCGGTGGCGGGGAGACCCAGTACTTC. It encodes CASGGGGETQYF. Drawing the rest from reference TRBV7-7 and TRBJ2-5, the complete variable domain is GAGVSQSPRYKVTKRGQDVTLRCDPISSHATLYWYQQALGQGPEFLTYFNYEAQPDKSGLPSDRFSAERPEGSISTLTIQRTEQRDSAMYRCASGGGGETQYFGPGTRLLVL.

V gene TRBV6-9 combines with J gene TRBJ2-3; 12 bases are a match to TRBD2. Losses at the gene ends were 6 bases for V and 1 base for J; bases not matched to a gene: 11. The CDR3 contains 18 residues. CDR1 MNHGY and CDR2 SVAAGI come from the germline V gene. In DNA form, the CDR3 reads TGTGCCAGCAGCGATGAACGACTAGCGGGGGAGTGCACAGATACGCAGTATTTT. Translating it yields CASSDERLAGECTDTQYF.

This clone has more than one count but fewer than ten. CDR3 bases: TGTGCCAGCAGTTTAGACAGGTTGACCGGGGAGCTGTTTTTT. It encodes CASSLDRLTGELFF. The chain links TRBV6-6 to TRBJ2-2; the D gene is possibly TRBD1 (6 bases). The CDR3 totals 14 residues. V shed 4 bases and J shed 5 bases, with 11 bases lying between them. CDR1 MNHNY and CDR2 SVGAGI come from the germline V gene (reference sequence).

Here the CDR3 reads CASTLGQGYTEAFF. The CDR3 region has the DNA TGTGCCAGCACCCTCGGACAGGGGTACACTGAAGCTTTCTTT. The chain couples TRBV6-5 to TRBJ1-1; the match to TRBD1 covers 9 bases. This CDR3 contains 14 residues. The J segment lost 3 bases and the V segment lost 7 bases, leaving 6 bases of the junction unmatched. Germline V CDR1 and CDR2: MNHEY, SVGAGI.

This chain links TRBV27 with TRBJ2-5; possibly TRBD2 for D (6 bases). Germline CDR1 is MNHEY and CDR2 is SMNVEV (reference sequence). This CDR3 spans 17 amino acids. V was pared by 6 bases and J by 1 base, with 21 bases between. CDR3 region: CASRDYGDAGGQETQYF. CDR3 bases: TGTGCCAGCAGGGACTATGGGGACGCTGGCGGCCAAGAGACCCAGTACTTC.

The J gene is TRBJ1-5, the V gene TRBV19; 12 bases match TRBD1. Trimming took 10 bases from V and 1 from J; bases not matched to a gene: 14. The germline V gene has CDR1 LNHDA and CDR2 SQIVND (reference sequence). The CDR3 loop spans 18 amino acids. The CDR3 loop reads CATGSGTGGRRSNQPQHF. Written as DNA, the CDR3 is TGTGCCACCGGATCCGGGACAGGGGGCAGGAGGAGCAATCAGCCCCAGCATTTT. The complete variable domain, with remaining parts taken from reference TRBV19 and TRBJ1-5, reads DGGITQSPKYLFRKEGQNVTLSCEQNLNHDAMYWYRQDPGQGLRLIYYSQIVNDFQKGDIAEGYSVSREKKESFPLTVTSAQKNPTAFYLCATGSGTGGRRSNQPQHFGDGTRLSIL.

V gene TRBV7-2 combines with J gene TRBJ1-1; weak D call: TRBD1 (5 bases). Germline V gene lookup returns CDR1 SGHTA and CDR2 FQGNSA. V was pared by 4 bases and J by 0 bases, with 9 bases between. The CDR3 has 14 amino acids. CDR3 coding DNA: TGTGCCAGCAGCTCCAGACAGCTGAACACTGAAGCTTTCTTT. Translated: CASSSRQLNTEAFF.

This clone has just a few counts. The genes are TRBV11-2 and TRBJ1-5, with D maybe TRBD1 (5 bases). Trimming removed 1 base at V and 3 bases at J, with 7 bases between. Germline CDR1 SGHAT, CDR2 FQNNGV. CDR3 length: 14 residues. CDR3 nucleotide sequence: TGTGCCAGCAGCTTAGGACAGTTCAATCAGCCCCAGCATTTT. Translated, it gives CASSLGQFNQPQHF. The full variable domain, rest sourced from reference TRBV11-2 and TRBJ1-5, is EAGVAQSPRYKIIEKRQSVAFWCNPISGHATLYWYQQILGQGPKLLIQFQNNGVVDDSQLPKDRFSAERLKGVDSTLKIQPAKLEDSAVYLCASSLGQFNQPQHFGDGTRLSIL.

This rearrangement joins TRBV21-1 to TRBJ1-3. TRBV21-1 is a documented pseudogene. There are 15 residues in the CDR3. CDR3 in amino acids: CASSPRDLRGNTIYF. The CDR3 region has the DNA TGTGCCAGCAGCCCCCGGGATCTGCGTGGAAACACCATATATTTT.